The clone carrying this T cell receptor (beta chain) occurred a few times. This sample was included in a study of glioma-infiltrating T cells. TCR alpha and beta CDR3 regions were amplified from RNA using iRepertoire nested multiplex PCR. In TCRdb, the multiplex PCR reads were re-called with MiXCR into one record per CDR3 protein. Of around 390,000 distinct CDR3 sequences listed, roughly two fifths are singletons. The CDR3 loop spans 11 amino acids. Germline values: CDR1 DFQATT, CDR2 SNEGSKA (reference sequence). V was clipped by 5 bases and J by 6 bases, with 11 bases between them. The clonotype originates from a human donor with low-grade glioma or glioblastoma, undergoing nonglioma brain surgery, or in good health (not recorded which). The chain uses TRBV20-1 and TRBJ2-7; a possible D gene is TRBD2 (5 bases). The sample was glioma tissue, nonneoplastic brain tissue, or PBMCs (not recorded which). This chain's CDR3 is CSAFRGGEQYF. In nucleotides, the CDR3 is TGCAGTGCTTTCCGAGGAGGCGAGCAGTACTTC.